These T cell receptor beta chains were read from a single sample in a study of T cell changes during pregnancy in multiple sclerosis. Data came from immunoSEQ multiplex PCR; TCRdb stores just in-frame clones and leaves some out. The sample holds tens of thousands of clones, 85% to 95% seen once. Sample: peripheral blood, taken after pregnancy. These receptors were taken from a female donor with multiple sclerosis, enrolled in a pregnancy study. The CDR3 runs from the conserved cysteine through the conserved F or W.

TRBV19	TRBJ1-5	CASSLRDREDQPQHF
TRBV30	TRBJ1-2	CAWISGTGTFHAYTF
TRBV9	TRBJ1-1	CASSSGQGENTEAFF
TRBV25-1	TRBJ1-6	CASSRGGNEANSPLHF
TRBV23-1	TRBJ2-7	CASSQSGAGEQYF
TRBV30	TRBJ1-1	CAWSRPGGWAFF
TRBV25-1	TRBJ1-2	CASSGWDRVGYGYTF
TRBV2	TRBJ2-5	CASSGSFSRDRGGGQETQYF
TRBV2	TRBJ1-1	CASSEMGTGGHTEAFF
TRBV15	TRBJ1-5	CATSGARRAYSNQPQHF
TRBV6-6	TRBJ2-2	CASSYSSGGGPGELFF
TRBV5-4	TRBJ2-1	CASSNTGGSYNEQFF
TRBV6-1	TRBJ2-3	CASSVGRTGDLTDTQYF
TRBV7-9	TRBJ2-6	CASSSTGLTNVPTF
TRBV30	TRBJ2-1	CAWSLRPGLAGLYNEQFF
TRBV27	TRBJ2-7	CASSQGHPTEQYF
TRBV4-1	TRBJ1-2	CASSIDRTYGYTF
TRBV14	TRBJ2-6	CASSWGQGAGGANVLTF
TRBV4-1	TRBJ2-1	CASSQEPGIIYNEQFF
TRBV19	TRBJ1-5	CASSRLGESNQPQHF
TRBV29-1	TRBJ2-3	CSGSGTSGRGGSDTQYF
TRBV27	TRBJ2-7	CASSKVEVGTGVYEQYF
TRBV5-1	TRBJ2-3	CASSAGQRADTQYF
TRBV4-1	TRBJ2-3	CASSQVGADTQYF
TRBV5-4	TRBJ2-7	CASSLEPSGQGSHEQYF
TRBV29-1	TRBJ1-1	CSVKTGWDTEAFF
TRBV9	TRBJ1-2	CASSGYRGPRGGYTF
TRBV5-1	TRBJ2-7	CASSLVQDTYEQYF
TRBV5-1	TRBJ2-7	CASSHQTGGIYEQYF
TRBV7-9	TRBJ1-3	CASSRSFRNLSSGNTIYF
TRBV6-1	TRBJ1-5	CASSPGGDQPQHF
TRBV7-8	TRBJ2-7	CASSVGTSGLYEQYF
TRBV7-2	TRBJ1-2	CASSSRGGYTF
TRBV7-2	TRBJ2-1	CASSLAWTGSYNEQFF
TRBV19	TRBJ1-1	CASKTGVTEAFF
TRBV5-1	TRBJ2-2	CASSFSGSPNTGELFF
TRBV19	TRBJ2-1	CASSIDSPSSTTYNEQFF
TRBV5-1	TRBJ2-1	CASSLDDGLAGVGSYNEQFF
TRBV5-6	TRBJ1-5	CASSFFTTAFSNQPQHF
TRBV19	TRBJ1-1	CASSISQGQGAEAFF
TRBV7-2	TRBJ2-3	CASSLKAGESTDTQYF
TRBV6-4	TRBJ1-1	CASSARGMNTEAFF
TRBV18	TRBJ1-5	CASSEQGDQPQHF
TRBV10-3	TRBJ2-7	CAISESQGRDEQYF
TRBV29-1	TRBJ2-5	CSVIAGQETQYF
TRBV19	TRBJ2-5	CASSISTGALQETQYF
TRBV27	TRBJ2-7	CASSLSDRGVNEQYF
TRBV10-3	TRBJ1-2	CAISVNRATNYGYTF
TRBV19	TRBJ1-2	CASSIGRGSRFYGYTF
TRBV5-1	TRBJ1-2	CASSSFPRGSGRNYGYTF
TRBV7-2	TRBJ2-4	CASSPAGWAKNIQYF
TRBV6-6	TRBJ2-2	CASRYQRDNTGELFF